The clone carrying this T cell receptor (beta chain) occurred a few times. 60 Vbeta and 13 Jbeta primers were used in PCR. Clones were read by immunoSEQ multiplex PCR, and TCRdb kept only the in-frame ones, dropping some. The sample includes roughly 200,000 clones, 60% to 85% of them seen just once. The data derive from a study of cytomegalovirus exposure and HLA in healthy donors. The CDR3 spans 16 residues. Germline values: CDR1 MNHEY, CDR2 SMNVEV (reference sequence). V lost 2 bases, J lost 4 bases, and 16 bases lay in between. This chain uses TRBV27 with TRBJ2-3, with a weak D call TRBD1 (5 bases). Sequenced: PBMCs. The sequence was collected from a girl aged 10 to 17 in good health and CMV-seropositive. The CDR3 spells CASSLGVPGIADTQYF. The CDR3 DNA reads as TGTGCCAGCAGTTTAGGGGTTCCAGGGATTGCAGATACGCAGTATTTT.